The rows below give T cell receptor beta chains drawn from one sample of a study of T cell responses to AZD1222 COVID-19 vaccine. Libraries were prepared by immunoSEQ multiplex PCR; TCRdb keeps only in-frame clonotypes and omits some of them. The sample consists of roughly 120,000 clones, just over 85% of them appearing once. Specimen: peripheral blood, collected on day 0 of MenACWY control vaccination. The receptors stem from an adult in good health. The CDR3 runs from the conserved cysteine through the conserved F or W. The D gene is left open where the match is weak. Not every row has a clone size; where given, it reads once, few, many or a size class.

>TRBJ2-3|NA|TRBV24-1|NA
TGTGCCACCTTCGACCCCCTCACAGATACGCAGTATTTT
CATFDPLTDTQYF
>TRBJ2-7|TRBD2|TRBV27|NA
TGTGCCAGCAGTCAAGCGGGGACTGTGGGGTACGAGCAGTACTTC
CASSQAGTVGYEQYF
>TRBJ2-5|NA|TRBV28|NA
TGTGCCAGCAGTTGGGGGACAAATATCCAAGAGACCCAGTACTTC
CASSWGTNIQETQYF
>TRBJ2-3|TRBD2|TRBV9|once
TGTGCCAGCAGCGTAGTTCTAGCGGGAGGGATAGATACGCAGTATTTT
CASSVVLAGGIDTQYF
>TRBJ2-7|NA|TRBV7-2|NA
TGTGCCAGCAGTCTATTGAGGGGGGCGCACTACGAGCAGTACTTC
CASSLLRGAHYEQYF
>TRBJ2-7|NA|TRBV30|NA
TGTGCCTGGAGTGTACGGGACTACGAGCAGTACTTC
CAWSVRDYEQYF
>TRBJ2-5|TRBD1|TRBV19|NA
TGTGCCAGTACCTCCAGGGGGTGGTACCAAGAGACCCAGTACTTC
CASTSRGWYQETQYF
>TRBJ2-7|NA|TRBV7-2|NA
TGTGCCAGCAGCTTAGATATCTTGGAGCAACCCTACGAGCAGTACTTC
CASSLDILEQPYEQYF
>TRBJ2-3|TRBD2|TRBV18|NA
TGTGCCAGCTCATTCGGGACTAGCGGGTACACAGATACGCAGTATTTT
CASSFGTSGYTDTQYF
>TRBJ2-3|NA|TRBV4-1|NA
TGCGCCAGCAGCCAAGACCAGGCCACAGATACGCAGTATTTT
CASSQDQATDTQYF
>TRBJ2-3|TRBD1|TRBV7-2|NA
TGTGCCAGCAGCTCGACAGGGGGAACCGCAGATACGCAGTATTTT
CASSSTGGTADTQYF
>TRBJ2-3|NA|TRBV11-3|NA
TGTGCCAGCAGCTCCCACTATTTCCTCCAAACAGATACGCAGTATTTT
CASSSHYFLQTDTQYF
>TRBJ2-7|TRBD1|TRBV5-1|NA
TGCGCCAGCAGGGTAGGGACAGCGGTGGGAGAGCAGTACTTC
CASRVGTAVGEQYF
>TRBJ2-7|NA|TRBV29-1|NA
TGCAGCGTTCGGACACGACTCACCTACGAGCAGTACTTC
CSVRTRLTYEQYF
>TRBJ1-3|NA|TRBV30|few
TGTGCCTGGAGTGAAAAGGGCTTCACGAACACCATATATTTT
CAWSEKGFTNTIYF
>TRBJ2-7|NA|TRBV5-1|few
TGCGCCAGCAGCTTGGTTCCAGGGCAGACCTACGAGCAGTACTTC
CASSLVPGQTYEQYF
>TRBJ2-7|NA|TRBV6-5|few
TGTGCCAGCACCCCACAGGGAATGGCCGAGCAGTACTTC
CASTPQGMAEQYF
>TRBJ1-1|NA|TRBV19|once
TGTGCCAGTAGTACGCGGGGCCCGAACACTGAAGCTTTCTTT
CASSTRGPNTEAFF
>TRBJ2-7|NA|TRBV5-6|NA
TGTGCCAGCAGCTTTGGGGGTTTTGTCTCCTACGAGCAGTACTTC
CASSFGGFVSYEQYF
>TRBJ2-3|NA|TRBV9|NA
TGTGCCAGCAGCGTTAGCGGAATCTACACAGATACGCAGTATTTT
CASSVSGIYTDTQYF
>TRBJ2-7|TRBD2|TRBV27|NA
TGTGCCAGCAGGCCAATAGCGGGAGGAAGAGGCGAGCAGTACTTC
CASRPIAGGRGEQYF
>TRBJ1-6|NA|TRBV5-1|few
TGCGCCAGCCGAATAGGGGGGACCTATAATTCACCCCTCCACTTT
CASRIGGTYNSPLHF
>TRBJ1-5|NA|TRBV4-2|NA
TGTGCCAGCAGCCAAGACCCAATCCCGAGCAATCAGCCCCAGCATTTT
CASSQDPIPSNQPQHF
>TRBJ1-1|TRBD1|TRBV2|NA
TGTGCCAGAGAGACAGGGGCGAGGGGTGATGAGGCCACTGAAGCTTTCTTT
CARETGARGDEATEAFF
>TRBJ1-2|NA|TRBV5-5|NA
TGTGCCAGCAGCCCTCGGGCGGCGGGAGCTAACTATGGCTACACCTTC
CASSPRAAGANYGYTF
>TRBJ2-3|NA|TRBV10-1|NA
TGCGCCAGCAGTGAGGGTAACAGGGCGGGTAACGCAGATACGCAGTATTTT
CASSEGNRAGNADTQYF
>TRBJ2-1|NA|TRBV5-7|NA
TGTGCCAGCACCTCTGGCAAGGACCTAGGCTACTACAATGAGCAGTTCTTC
CASTSGKDLGYYNEQFF
>TRBJ2-4|NA|TRBV4-1|NA
TGCGCCAGCAGCATTACAGGGTTGGCCAAAAACATTCAGTACTTC
CASSITGLAKNIQYF